The 13 T cell receptor beta chains listed next were all sequenced from one sample in a study of cytomegalovirus exposure and HLA in healthy donors. The PCR was carried out with 60 Vbeta primers and 13 Jbeta primers. Clones were read by immunoSEQ multiplex PCR, and TCRdb kept only the in-frame ones, dropping some. This table holds roughly 200,000 clones, approximately 80% found once. What was sequenced was PBMCs. All receptors come from a woman in her fifties or sixties in good health and CMV-seronegative.

Details on this clone: The junction shows a germline mismatch at one end, possibly a read error. The chain has TRBV30 and TRBJ2-7; 7 nucleotides line up with TRBD1. The V gene's germline CDR1 is GTSNPN and CDR2 SVGIG (reference sequence). This CDR3 has 14 amino acids. The CDR3 bases are TGTGCCTGGAGTCTTAAGCGACAGGGTTACGAGCAGCACTTC. It specifies CAWSLKRQGYEQHF.

J is TRBJ2-5 and V is TRBV29-1; 9 bases map to TRBD1. Germline CDR1 reads SQVTM; CDR2 reads ANQGSEA. There are 14 residues in the CDR3. Losses at the gene ends were 4 bases for V and 7 bases for J; bases not matched to a gene: 10. CDR3 amino acids: CSVVWGQGPWTQYF. The CDR3 bases are TGCAGCGTTGTTTGGGGACAGGGTCCTTGGACCCAGTACTTC.

The chain couples TRBV18 to TRBJ1-3, with D perhaps TRBD1 (6 bases). V shed 5 bases and J shed 0 bases, with 14 bases lying between them. CDR1 and CDR2 from the germline V gene are KGHSH and LQKENI. The CDR3 totals 16 residues. CDR3 bases: TGTGCCAGCTCATTGTTTTCGGACAGCTCTGGAAACACCATATATTTT. Its protein is CASSLFSDSSGNTIYF.

The V gene is TRBV2, the J gene TRBJ2-3, with 9 nucleotides matching TRBD2. The V gene's germline CDR1 is SNHLY and CDR2 FYNNEI. The ends lost 5 bases at V and 2 bases at J; junction bases unmatched: 5. The CDR3 covers 15 residues. The CDR3 spells CASSIRLADTDTQYF. The CDR3 region has the DNA TGTGCCAGCAGTATTCGACTAGCGGACACAGATACGCAGTATTTT. Filled out from reference TRBV2 and TRBJ2-3, the complete variable domain reads EPEVTQTPSHQVTQMGQEVILRCVPISNHLYFYWYRQILGQKVEFLVSFYNNEISEKSEIFDDQFSVERPDGSNFTLKIRSTKLEDSAMYFCASSIRLADTDTQYFGPGTRLTVL.

The chain employs TRBV11-2 and TRBJ1-1; maybe TRBD1 (6 bases). From germline, CDR1 is SGHAT and CDR2 FQNNGV. The germline V and J ends were trimmed by 5 bases and 0 bases, with 10 bases remaining between them. The CDR3 spans 14 residues. As DNA, the CDR3 is TGTGCCAGCAGCCCCGGACAGATGAACACTGAAGCTTTCTTT. As protein: CASSPGQMNTEAFF.

The chain has TRBV2 and TRBJ1-5; a weak D match, TRBD1 (5 bases). This CDR3 comprises 15 residues. Germline V gene lookup returns CDR1 SNHLY and CDR2 FYNNEI. V was cut by 8 bases and J by 2 bases, with 16 bases left in between. CDR3 residues: CASGPEWGGNQPQHF. DNA of the CDR3: TGTGCCAGCGGTCCGGAATGGGGGGGCAATCAGCCCCAGCATTTT.

This CDR3 is CASSLGLAGGMSSYNEQFF. The DNA for the CDR3 is TGTGCCAGCAGTTTAGGACTAGCGGGGGGGATGAGCTCCTACAATGAGCAGTTCTTC. The rearrangement uses TRBV27 and TRBJ2-1; 15 nucleotides match TRBD2. CDR1 and CDR2 from the germline V gene are MNHEY and SMNVEV (reference sequence). This CDR3 is 19 amino acids long. With 2 bases clipped from V and 0 bases from J, the junction kept 5 bases outside the gene matches.

The gene calls are TRBV27 and TRBJ2-1, with 11 bases identical to TRBD2. Germline CDR1 is MNHEY and CDR2 is SMNVEV (reference sequence). The CDR3 has 15 amino acids. Trimming removed 5 bases from V and 4 bases from J; junction bases left unmatched: 4. The CDR3 spells CASSRGTSGYNEQFF. CDR3 coding DNA: TGTGCCAGCAGTAGGGGGACTAGCGGTTACAATGAGCAGTTCTTC.

The CDR3 DNA is TGTGCCATCGCGGACAGGGGGCGTCCGGGGTTGAACACTGAAGCTTTCTTT. Translation: CAIADRGRPGLNTEAFF. The chain has TRBV19 and TRBJ1-1, with 11 bases aligning to TRBD1. Trimming at V came to 10 bases and at J to 0 bases, leaving 13 bases not matched to a gene. CDR3 length: 17 residues. Germline V gene data show CDR1 as LNHDA and CDR2 as SQIVND (reference sequence).

This chain links TRBV2 with TRBJ2-3; 7 bases align to TRBD1. CDR1 and CDR2 from the germline V gene are SNHLY and FYNNEI. The CDR3 is 17 amino acids. V was pared by 0 bases and J by 2 bases, with 8 bases of the junction left unmatched. The chain's CDR3 is CASSEALIGTATDTQYF. The CDR3 DNA follows: TGTGCCAGCAGTGAAGCGCTGATAGGGACAGCCACAGATACGCAGTATTTT.

The gene calls are TRBV12-5 and TRBJ2-1; 7 nucleotides agree with TRBD1. The CDR3 is made up of 17 amino acids. The germline V gene encodes CDR1 LGHNT and CDR2 FRNRAP. With 3 bases clipped from V and 7 bases from J, the junction kept 15 bases outside the gene matches. In DNA, the CDR3 is TGTGCTAGTGGTTTCGGTGAGGGGGCGCTTTGGTTGAATGAGCAGTTCTTC. It codes for CASGFGEGALWLNEQFF.

The genes are TRBV10-3 and TRBJ2-5; 8 bases map to TRBD1. V was clipped by 1 base and J by 3 bases; unmatched bases: 7. The CDR3 runs to 16 residues. Germline-derived CDR1 and CDR2 are ENHRY and SYGVKD. The CDR3, as DNA: TGTGCCATCAGTGAGTTCCTTGGACAGGGCGAAGAGACCCAGTACTTC. The encoded protein is CAISEFLGQGEETQYF.

This sequence joins TRBV5-1 and TRBJ2-5; 10 bases align to TRBD1. Germline assignment: CDR1 SGHRS and CDR2 YFSETQ. V lost 4 bases and J lost 2; bases outside the gene matches: 5. This CDR3 is built from 15 residues. CDR3 in DNA: TGCGCCAGCAGCCCGGGACAGGGGTATCAAGAGACCCAGTACTTC. Encoded protein: CASSPGQGYQETQYF.